A single sample gave rise to the 9 T cell receptor beta chains below, sequenced in a study of T cells in localized non-small cell lung cancer. Repertoires were generated with immunoSEQ multiplex PCR, while TCRdb's copy carries only in-frame clones and drops some. This table holds about 2,300 clones, about 26% found once. The material was lung tumor tissue, obtained before any cancer treatment. These receptors were obtained from a male donor at least 60 years old with stage II squamous cell lung carcinoma.

Only a few counts were recorded for this clone. The chain has TRBV11-3 and TRBJ2-2; possibly TRBD2 for D (5 bases). CDR1 is SGHNT, CDR2 YENEEA, per germline. V was shortened by 3 bases and J by 0 bases, with 8 bases between the two germline ends. The CDR3 has 15 amino acids. CDR3 region: CASSFLGTNTGELFF. The CDR3 coding sequence is TGTGCCAGCAGCTTCCTCGGGACGAACACCGGGGAGCTGTTTTTT.

By share, this clone ranks as large. The V and J genes are TRBV25-1 and TRBJ2-6; D gene unclear. Trimming pared 3 bases from V and 4 bases from J, leaving 7 bases between. Germline V gene lookup returns CDR1 MGHDK and CDR2 SYGVNS. CDR3 length equals 14 residues. CDR3 DNA: TGTGCCAGCAGTGACTCTGGCGGGGCCAACGTCCTGACTTTC. This translates into CASSDSGGANVLTF.

This clone was found a few times. This chain links TRBV4-1 with TRBJ2-7, with D perhaps TRBD2 (7 bases). Per germline, CDR1 MGHRA and CDR2 YSYEKL. The CDR3 sequence is 15 residues long. V lost 0 bases, J lost 5 bases, and 14 bases lay in between. The DNA of the CDR3 is TGCGCCAGCAGCCAAGACAGGGGAGGGGGGGACGAGCAGTACTTC. As protein: CASSQDRGGGDEQYF.

This clone is medium-sized. The chain combines TRBV9 with TRBJ2-7, with a possible D match to TRBD1 (6 bases). Germline V gene lookup returns CDR1 SGDLS and CDR2 YYNGEE. Trimming pared 5 bases from V and 5 bases from J, leaving 14 bases between. The CDR3 has 13 residues. CDR3 DNA sequence: TGTGCCAGCAGAAAAGGACAGAAAAACGAGCAGTACTTC. Its translation is CASRKGQKNEQYF.

The rearrangement links TRBV6-8 to TRBJ1-1, with no clear D. CDR3 length equals 12 residues. Germline V CDR1 and CDR2: MNHGY, SAAAGT. V lost 8 bases to trimming and J lost 5 bases, with 12 bases between them. DNA for the CDR3: TGTGCCAGCGTTGGCTATAGAACTGAAGCTTTCTTT. Translation gives CASVGYRTEAFF.

This clone was found a few times. V usage is TRBV11-3 and J usage is TRBJ1-5, with TRBD1 as a possible D gene (6 bases). CDR1 and CDR2 (germline): SGHNT, YENEEA. V lost 5 bases to trimming and J lost 10 bases, with 21 bases between them. The CDR3 covers 15 residues. The CDR3 spells CASSRDNRDIKPQHF. CDR3 nucleotide sequence: TGTGCCAGCAGCCGAGATAACAGGGATATTAAACCCCAGCATTTT. Full variable domain (outside the CDR3, taken from reference TRBV11-3 and TRBJ1-5): EAGVVQSPRYKIIEKKQPVAFWCNPISGHNTLYWYLQNLGQGPELLIRYENEEAVDDSQLPKDRFSAERLKGVDSTLKIQPAELGDSAVYLCASSRDNRDIKPQHFGDGTRLSIL.

The chain combines TRBV18 with TRBJ1-2; D gene ambiguous. V lost 3 bases and J lost 3, with 14 bases in between. This CDR3 region has 15 residues. Germline V gives CDR1 KGHSH, CDR2 LQKENI. The CDR3 DNA follows: TGTGCCAGCTCACCGCCACAGTCCCCTTACTATGGCTACACCTTC. Its protein product is CASSPPQSPYYGYTF.

The chain is built from TRBV7-7 and TRBJ2-5, with no clear D. This CDR3 spans 14 amino acids. Germline V CDR1 and CDR2: SSHAT, FNYEAQ (reference sequence). The V end lost 4 bases, the J end lost 6 bases, and 15 bases lay between the germline ends. This CDR3 is CASSSTGVGKTQYF. The CDR3 DNA reads TGTGCCAGCAGCTCGACTGGGGTTGGAAAGACCCAGTACTTC.

The chain links TRBV7-1 to TRBJ2-7; D is ambiguous. TRBV7-1 is an ORF, with its function uncertain. V was clipped by 4 bases and J by 0 bases, with 7 bases between them. The CDR3 extends over 13 amino acids. The CDR3 reads CASSLRPSYEQYF. The CDR3 bases are TGTGCCAGCAGCTTAAGGCCCTCCTACGAGCAGTACTTC.